This TCR beta chain stems from a study of T cell responses to AZD1222 COVID-19 vaccine. Clones were sequenced by immunoSEQ multiplex PCR, and TCRdb holds only the in-frame ones, with some missing. The sample lists 90,000 or so clones, approximately 89% occurring once. The origin of this receptor is an adult who received the AZD1222 COVID-19 vaccine. The specimen comprised peripheral blood, sampled 28 days after the second AZD1222 dose.

The CDR3 DNA reads as TGTGCCAGCAGCCTACCTGGGACAGGGGTTTCACCCCTCCACTTT. Protein product: CASSLPGTGVSPLHF. The chain uses TRBV7-9 and TRBJ1-6; 10 nucleotides align to TRBD1. With V trimmed by 5 bases and J by 9 bases, 7 bases remained unmatched. Germline V gene sequence: CDR1 SEHNR, CDR2 FQNEAQ (reference sequence). The CDR3 contains 15 residues.